This T cell receptor beta chain was captured in a study of long-term antiretroviral therapy in people with HIV. Background on the study: The earliest specimens came about a decade ahead of the 2015 immediate-ART recommendation.

Remarks on this clone: No antigen is known for it.

Researchers ran immunoSEQ v3.0 at survey level. Data came from immunoSEQ multiplex PCR; TCRdb stores just in-frame clones and leaves some out. This sample has about 25,000 clones, with almost 90% found just once. Findings and limits, study-wide: Relative to control repertoires, HIV repertoires exhibited narrower CDR3 length ranges. Data on ART adherence, viral resistance or therapy changes were unavailable. Even long-term ART left TRB diversity below transplant donor controls, despite gains.

Material: unsorted PBMCs, obtained around 4.5 years after starting antiretroviral therapy. The receptor comes from a man younger than 45 with HIV.

Here the CDR3 reads CASSQETALNTEAFF. The CDR3, as DNA: TGCGCCAGCAGCCAAGAGACAGCACTCAACACTGAAGCTTTCTTT. The chain couples TRBV4-1 to TRBJ1-1, with a possible D match to TRBD1 (5 bases). CDR1 is MGHRA and CDR2 is YSYEKL in the germline V gene. The CDR3 spans 15 residues. V was pared by 0 bases and J by 2 bases, with 10 bases between.